The 30 T cell receptor beta chains presented below share a single source sample, sequenced in a study of T cell repertoires in cytomegalovirus infection. For these TCRs, the target antigens are not known. MiXCR, applied by TCRdb to the reads, yields one record per CDR3 protein. The table lists about 130,000 distinct CDR3 sequences, around 30% of them singletons. This specimen consisted of CD8+ T cells from cultured PBMCs, obtained from culture after CMV antigen stimulation. These receptors all come from a human donor in good health (CMV status not recorded). Some clones in this sample may be carry-over from other donors' samples.

This clonotype has a count of ten or more. The chain uses TRBV7-7 and TRBJ2-3; the match to TRBD2 covers 13 bases. Germline CDR1 reads SSHAT; CDR2 reads FNYEAQ (reference sequence). The CDR3 runs 19 residues. V trimming: 2 bases; J trimming: 1 base; junction bases outside the gene matches: 9. The CDR3 nucleotides are TGTGCCAGCAGCTTACGGACTAGCGGGGGCACCCGGGGCACAGATACGCAGTATTTT. Translating it yields CASSLRTSGGTRGTDTQYF.

This clonotype turned up a few times. The junction departs from the called germline gene at one end, perhaps through a read error. V is TRBV12-3 or TRBV12-4 and J is TRBJ1-2; D is uncertain. The CDR3 contains 17 residues. The CDR3 is CASSLAAVGPNIYGYTF. The CDR3 DNA is TGTGCCAGCAGTCTAGCGGCGGTGGGCCCTAACATCTATGGCTACACCTTC.

A few counts support this clonotype. This chain connects TRBV10-2 to TRBJ2-7; perhaps TRBD2 as D (5 bases). Trimming took 6 bases from V and 5 from J, leaving 11 bases between them. This CDR3 comprises 12 residues. Per the germline V gene, CDR1 is WSHSY and CDR2 is SAAADI. This chain's CDR3 is CASRGDAHEQYF. DNA for the CDR3: TGCGCCAGCAGGGGAGACGCCCACGAGCAGTACTTC.

This clonotype appeared many times. The chain carries TRBV11-2 and TRBJ1-2, with 8 bases that match TRBD1. V trimming: 5 bases; J trimming: 6 bases; junction bases outside the gene matches: 5. Germline loops: CDR1 SGHAT, CDR2 FQNNGV. The CDR3 totals 13 residues. CDR3 region: CASSLTGVNGYTF. In nucleotides, the CDR3 is TGTGCCAGCAGCCTGACAGGGGTAAATGGCTACACCTTC.

The chain has TRBV27 and TRBJ1-6; D is undetermined. The length of the CDR3 is 15 residues. Trimming removed 4 bases from V and 4 bases from J, with 11 bases in between. Germline V gene sequence: CDR1 MNHEY, CDR2 SMNVEV (reference sequence). The CDR3 spells CASSSSVAYNSPLHF. The CDR3 DNA reads as TGTGCCAGCAGTTCCTCGGTAGCATATAATTCACCCCTCCACTTT.

Many counts were recorded for this clonotype. This chain uses TRBV7-9 with TRBJ1-2, with D hard to call. This CDR3 comprises 13 residues. The V and J ends lost 3 bases and 4 bases respectively, with 9 bases between them. Germline V lookup: CDR1 SEHNR, CDR2 FQNEAQ (reference sequence). In nucleotides, the CDR3 is TGTGCCAGCAGCTTGGGAGTGTCCTATGGCTACACCTTC. Protein: CASSLGVSYGYTF.

The CDR3 nucleotides read TGTGCCAGTAGTGCACTAGCCTCCTACGAGCAGTACTTC. Amino acid sequence: CASSALASYEQYF. This chain connects TRBV19 to TRBJ2-7; D possibly corresponds to TRBD2 (6 bases). CDR3 length: 13 amino acids. CDR1 is LNHDA and CDR2 is SQIVND in the germline V gene (reference sequence). V lost 5 bases and J lost 0, with 8 bases in between.

This clonotype was detected a few times. The J gene is TRBJ2-5, the V gene TRBV12-3 or TRBV12-4, with D possibly being TRBD1 or TRBD2 (5 bases each). Trimming stripped 3 bases from V and 5 bases from J, with 13 bases between. The CDR3 has 14 residues. The chain's CDR3 is CASSFTGGGETQYF. In DNA form, the CDR3 reads TGTGCCAGCAGTTTCACAGGAGGTGGGGAGACCCAGTACTTC.

This rearrangement joins TRBV19 to TRBJ2-7, with no clear D. Germline assignment: CDR1 LNHDA and CDR2 SQIVND (reference sequence). This CDR3 has 15 amino acids. Deletions cut 3 bases from V and 2 bases from J, with 14 bases between. CDR3 sequence: CASSIAAAFPYEQYF. The CDR3 DNA follows: TGTGCCAGTAGTATTGCGGCAGCGTTCCCCTACGAGCAGTACTTC. Full variable domain (rest looked up from reference TRBV19 and TRBJ2-7): DGGITQSPKYLFRKEGQNVTLSCEQNLNHDAMYWYRQDPGQGLRLIYYSQIVNDFQKGDIAEGYSVSREKKESFPLTVTSAQKNPTAFYLCASSIAAAFPYEQYFGPGTRLTVT.

V usage is TRBV27 and J usage is TRBJ2-3; D gene unclear. Trimming pared 0 bases from V and 2 bases from J, leaving 12 bases between. This CDR3 contains 16 residues. Germline CDR1 is MNHEY and CDR2 is SMNVEV (reference sequence). The CDR3 spells CASSLSEVRFTDTQYF. The CDR3 DNA reads as TGTGCCAGCAGTTTATCGGAAGTCAGGTTCACAGATACGCAGTATTTT.

The J gene is TRBJ2-7, the V gene TRBV27; 8 positions agree with TRBD1. The CDR3 runs 17 residues. Per germline, CDR1 MNHEY and CDR2 SMNVEV (reference sequence). Trimming cost V 0 bases and J 4 bases; bases outside gene matches: 11. The DNA of the CDR3 is TGTGCCAGCAGTTTATCCAACCCTTCGACAGGGGCATACGAGCAGTACTTC. Its protein product is CASSLSNPSTGAYEQYF.

This clonotype was seen repeatedly, ten times or more. The rearrangement joins TRBV7-8 to TRBJ2-7, with TRBD2 as a possible D gene (6 bases). The V end was cut by 2 bases, the J end by 4 bases, with 9 bases between. This CDR3 is 13 amino acids long. Germline V gives CDR1 SGHVS, CDR2 FQNEAQ. DNA for the CDR3: TGTGCCAGCAGCTTAAGTGCGGGGTACGAGCAGTACTTC. Encoded protein: CASSLSAGYEQYF.

This rearrangement joins TRBV7-2 to TRBJ2-5; 8 nucleotides align to TRBD2. The CDR3 is 16 amino acids. CDR1 and CDR2 (germline): SGHTA, FQGNSA. V gave up 4 bases and J gave up 4 bases; unmatched junction bases: 11. The CDR3 DNA is TGTGCCAGCAGCTCCCTTATCGGGGGGGCCGGAGAGACCCAGTACTTC. This translates into CASSSLIGGAGETQYF.

The gene calls are TRBV7-9 and TRBJ1-6; a weak D match, TRBD1 (5 bases). The CDR3 totals 15 residues. Trimming took 1 base from V and 10 from J, leaving 14 bases between them. Per the germline V gene, CDR1 is SEHNR and CDR2 is FQNEAQ (reference sequence). CDR3 nucleotide sequence: TGTGCCAGCAGCTTAGATCCGGGGCGCGGATCACCCCTCCACTTT. Translating gives CASSLDPGRGSPLHF.

V usage is TRBV4-1 and J usage is TRBJ2-2; 10 nucleotides agree with TRBD2. Germline CDR1 is MGHRA and CDR2 is YSYEKL. V was pared by 3 bases and J by 9 bases, with 10 bases of the junction left unmatched. The CDR3 covers 16 residues. CDR3 sequence: CASSHRLAGDQRELFF. The CDR3 region has the DNA TGCGCCAGCAGCCATCGCCTAGCGGGGGATCAGAGGGAGCTGTTTTTT.

This clonotype was seen a few times. This chain joins TRBV6-1 and TRBJ2-5; no reliable D call. This CDR3 is 15 amino acids long. V gave up 6 bases and J gave up 5 bases, with 19 bases separating them. Germline V gene data show CDR1 as MNHNS and CDR2 as SASEGT. The CDR3 here is CASSPTRALLETQYF. The CDR3 bases are TGTGCCAGCAGCCCGACAAGGGCTCTTCTGGAGACCCAGTACTTC.

Only a few counts were recorded for this clonotype. The chain combines TRBV4-1 with TRBJ2-1; D ambiguous. Germline V lookup: CDR1 MGHRA, CDR2 YSYEKL. V was trimmed by 6 bases and J by 0 bases, leaving 6 bases between them. This CDR3 is built from 13 residues. CDR3 residues: CASRGSSYNEQFF. CDR3 bases: TGCGCCAGCAGGGGCAGCTCCTACAATGAGCAGTTCTTC.

This clonotype turned up a few times. The V and J genes are TRBV20-1 and TRBJ2-1; 7 bases line up with TRBD2. Germline V gene data show CDR1 as DFQATT and CDR2 as SNEGSKA (reference sequence). This CDR3 spans 16 amino acids. V was pared by 0 bases and J by 6 bases, with 11 bases of the junction left unmatched. The CDR3 here is CSARDGAGVEGNEQFF. CDR3 nucleotide sequence: TGCAGTGCTAGAGATGGGGCGGGGGTAGAAGGCAATGAGCAGTTCTTC.

This sequence joins TRBV6-6 and TRBJ2-7; 9 bases line up with TRBD2. The J segment lost 6 bases and the V segment lost 2 bases, leaving 2 bases of the junction unmatched. The CDR3 contains 13 residues. Germline assignment: CDR1 MNHNY and CDR2 SVGAGI (reference sequence). CDR3 loop: CASSYGTSLEQYF. The CDR3 DNA follows: TGTGCCAGCAGTTACGGGACTAGCCTCGAGCAGTACTTC.

This clonotype came up a few times. The chain carries TRBV9 and TRBJ1-2; no reliable D call. The germline V gene has CDR1 SGDLS and CDR2 YYNGEE. The CDR3 is made up of 15 amino acids. Trimming cost V 3 bases and J 8 bases, with 20 bases left between them. The CDR3 nucleotides read TGTGCCAGCAGCGCAGCCATAACAGTGCCTTGGGGCTACACCTTC. It encodes CASSAAITVPWGYTF.

This clonotype turned up a few times. This chain connects TRBV7-6 to TRBJ2-2, with D possibly matching TRBD1 (5 bases). The CDR3 totals 17 residues. Germline V gene sequence: CDR1 SGHVS, CDR2 FNYEAQ. The germline V and J ends were trimmed by 3 bases and 2 bases, with 16 bases remaining between them. The CDR3 region has the DNA TGTGCCAGCAGCTTGGACGCGACAGCACGTAACACCGGGGAGCTGTTTTTT. It codes for CASSLDATARNTGELFF.

V usage is TRBV7-9 and J usage is TRBJ2-7; 7 bases match TRBD1. V dropped 5 bases and J dropped 2; count of bases not matched to a gene: 9. CDR1 and CDR2 (germline): SEHNR, FQNEAQ (reference sequence). This CDR3 is 15 amino acids long. DNA of the CDR3: TGTGCCAGCAGCGCAGAGGGGGCAGGGACCTACGAGCAGTACTTC. Its protein is CASSAEGAGTYEQYF.

Notes on this clonotype: A junction end diverges from the germline sequence, so it may reflect a read error. V and J are TRBV5-3 and TRBJ2-2, with a possible D match to TRBD2 (5 bases). TRBV5-3 is filed as an ORF, its function uncertain. The CDR3 is 16 residues long. CDR3 in DNA: TGTGCCAGCAGCTTGTCTGGTTCGGGGTGGGCCGGGGAGCTGTTTTTT. Its protein product is CASSLSGSGWAGELFF.

This clonotype has only a few counts. The chain employs TRBV28 and TRBJ2-7; tentatively, D is TRBD2 (5 bases). The CDR3 is 16 amino acids. V was shortened by 3 bases and J by 3 bases, with 18 bases between the two germline ends. Germline assignment: CDR1 MDHEN and CDR2 SYDVKM. CDR3 sequence reads: CASSLVATKNNYEQYF. CDR3 sequence (DNA): TGTGCCAGCAGTTTGGTAGCGACGAAGAACAACTACGAGCAGTACTTC. The full variable domain, with the rest looked up from reference TRBV28 and TRBJ2-7, is DVKVTQSSRYLVKRTGEKVFLECVQDMDHENMFWYRQDPGLGLRLIYFSYDVKMKEKGDIPEGYSVSREKKERFSLILESASTNQTSMYLCASSLVATKNNYEQYFGPGTRLTVT.

The rearrangement joins TRBV6-5 to TRBJ1-4; possibly TRBD1 for D (6 bases). V was trimmed by 0 bases and J by 8 bases, leaving 16 bases between them. The CDR3 spans 16 residues. In germline, CDR1 is MNHEY, CDR2 SVGAGI. CDR3 residues: CASSYSQGTSREKLFF. In nucleotides, the CDR3 is TGTGCCAGCAGTTACTCCCAGGGGACTAGTAGGGAAAAACTGTTTTTT.

This clonotype was seen a few times. The chain links TRBV6-5 to TRBJ2-7; D is ambiguous. The V end lost 0 bases, the J end lost 5 bases, and 8 bases lay between the germline ends. Germline assignment: CDR1 MNHEY and CDR2 SVGAGI. This CDR3 contains 13 residues. The CDR3 region is CASSYSGINEQYF. Written as DNA, the CDR3 is TGTGCCAGCAGTTACTCGGGCATTAACGAGCAGTACTTC.

The chain joins TRBV20-1 to TRBJ1-2, with D perhaps matching TRBD1 (5 bases). CDR1 and CDR2 from the germline V gene are DFQATT and SNEGSKA (reference sequence). This CDR3 is built from 10 residues. V lost 5 bases and J 8 bases, leaving 9 bases between the germline ends. The CDR3 spells CSAYKGGYTF. The CDR3, as DNA: TGCAGTGCTTACAAGGGGGGCTACACCTTC.

At least ten counts were recorded for this clonotype. The chain joins TRBV7-6 to TRBJ2-7; D not resolved. The CDR3 covers 15 residues. The V gene's germline CDR1 is SGHVS and CDR2 FNYEAQ. The ends were cut back, 5 bases at V and 2 bases at J, with 16 bases in the middle. For the CDR3, the DNA is TGTGCCAGCAGCCCTGAGTTGGGATCCCCCTACGAGCAGTACTTC. It is translated as CASSPELGSPYEQYF.

This clonotype appeared a single time. V and J are TRBV12-3 or TRBV12-4 and TRBJ1-2, with a tentative D call TRBD1 (5 bases). The length of the CDR3 is 15 residues. With 5 bases removed from V and 1 base from J, the gap between germline ends came to 14 bases. The CDR3 DNA reads TGTGCCAGCAGTCAAGACAGCCTCCTTAACTATGGCTACACCTTC. Its protein product is CASSQDSLLNYGYTF.

The V gene is TRBV12-3 or TRBV12-4, the J gene TRBJ2-5; 9 bases map to TRBD1. V was pared by 3 bases and J by 5 bases, with 4 bases of the junction left unmatched. The CDR3 sequence is 14 residues long. This CDR3 reads CASSFIQGAETQYF. The CDR3 nucleotides read TGTGCCAGCAGTTTCATACAGGGGGCCGAGACCCAGTACTTC.